Reported below is one TCR beta chain. This record comes from a study of regulatory and conventional T cells in breast cancer. TCRdb independently ran MiXCR on the PCR reads; one entry per CDR3 protein. The data show roughly 15,000 distinct CDR3 sequences, approximately 35% seen once. There are 17 residues in the CDR3. Sequenced sample: conventional T cells from blood. The TCR sequence derives from a female donor in good health. The J gene is TRBJ2-7, the V gene TRBV21-1; TRBD1 was called by the table and not checked on the DNA. TRBV21-1 corresponds to a pseudogene. The CDR3 sequence is CASSRDQASRGAYEQYF. The CDR3 DNA sequence: TGTGCCAGCAGCCGGGATCAGGCGTCACGAGGGGCCTACGAGCAGTACTTC.